This T cell receptor (beta chain) was recorded in a study of OX40 agonist ivuxolimab in advanced cancers. Data came from immunoSEQ multiplex PCR; TCRdb stores just in-frame clones and leaves some out. In the table there are tens of thousands of clones, 75% to 90% of which are singletons. Germline lookup yields CDR1 SEHNR and CDR2 FQNEAQ (reference sequence). The CDR3 covers 16 residues. The V and J ends lost 3 bases and 4 bases, in that order; junction bases with no gene match: 7. The starting material was CD4+ or CD8+ T cells sorted from blood, obtained in a trial of the OX40 agonist ivuxolimab. This chain uses TRBV7-9 with TRBJ2-3; 10 nucleotides agree with TRBD2. This receptor was obtained from an adult with an advanced solid tumor such as melanoma, head and neck, liver or kidney cancer. The CDR3 sequence is CASSFRTGLAPDTQYF. The CDR3, as DNA: TGTGCCAGCAGCTTTAGGACGGGACTAGCGCCAGATACGCAGTATTTT. The variable domain in full, with the rest retrieved from reference TRBV7-9 and TRBJ2-3, is DTGVSQNPRHKITKRGQNVTFRCDPISEHNRLYWYRQTLGQGPEFLTYFQNEAQLEKSRLLSDRFSAERPKGSFSTLEIQRTEQGDSAMYLCASSFRTGLAPDTQYFGPGTRLTVL.